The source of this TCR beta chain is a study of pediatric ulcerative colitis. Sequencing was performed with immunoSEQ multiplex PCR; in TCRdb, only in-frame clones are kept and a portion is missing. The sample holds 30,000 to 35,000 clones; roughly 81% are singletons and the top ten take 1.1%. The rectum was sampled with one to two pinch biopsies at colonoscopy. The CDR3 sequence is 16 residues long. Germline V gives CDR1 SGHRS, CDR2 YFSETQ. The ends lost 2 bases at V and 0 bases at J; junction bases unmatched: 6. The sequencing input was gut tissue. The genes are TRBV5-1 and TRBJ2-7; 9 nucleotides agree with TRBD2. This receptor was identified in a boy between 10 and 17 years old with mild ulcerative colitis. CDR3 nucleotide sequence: TGCGCCAGCAGCTTAATAGCGGGGGCCCCCTCCTACGAGCAGTACTTC. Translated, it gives CASSLIAGAPSYEQYF.